What follows describes a single T cell receptor (beta chain). Primers included in the PCR were 60 Vbeta and 13 Jbeta primers. Generated by immunoSEQ multiplex PCR, the TCRdb table keeps only in-frame clones and is missing some. The data show around 150,000 clones, more than 70% seen once. CDR1 is MDHEN and CDR2 is SYDVKM in the germline V gene. Trimming cost V 8 bases and J 6 bases; bases outside gene matches: 6. The CDR3 runs to 13 residues. This sample is drawn from a study of cytomegalovirus exposure and HLA in healthy donors. This sequence joins TRBV28 and TRBJ1-4; TRBD1 agrees at 7 bases. This clonotype was obtained from a man aged 25 to 45 in good health and CMV-seronegative. Sequencing input: PBMCs. The CDR3 loop reads CASLSGQDEKLFF. CDR3 in DNA: TGTGCCAGCTTATCAGGACAGGATGAAAAACTGTTTTTT.